These 5 T cell receptor beta chains were all obtained from the same sample, sequenced in a study of PD-1 blockade in mismatch repair-deficient tumors. Regarding time point: roughly 9-day in vitro stimulation with candidate neoantigen peptide 5. These receptors lack a known antigen. The method was immunoSEQ multiplex PCR; TCRdb's version includes in-frame clones alone and lacks a portion of them. The table shows some 16,000 clones, with roughly 80% occurring only once. Source: cells cultured in vitro, taken from a patient treated with pembrolizumab. These receptors all come from an adult with mismatch repair-deficient cancer.

J is TRBJ2-1 and V is TRBV29-1; either TRBD1 or TRBD2 may fit D (5 bases each). Trimming removed 8 bases from V and 1 base from J, with 15 bases in between. This CDR3 region has 14 residues. Germline V gene lookup returns CDR1 SQVTM and CDR2 ANQGSEA. CDR3 protein: CSTTSGQSYNEQFF. In DNA form, the CDR3 reads TGCAGCACAACGTCGGGGCAATCCTACAATGAGCAGTTCTTC.

The chain employs TRBV5-1 and TRBJ2-2; D is undetermined. V lost 3 bases to trimming and J lost 3 bases, with 6 bases between them. The CDR3 consists of 13 residues. Germline CDR1 is SGHRS and CDR2 is YFSETQ. The CDR3 region has the DNA TGCGCCAGCAGCTGGATGGACACCGGGGAGCTGTTTTTT. Its translation is CASSWMDTGELFF.

In regard to this clone: Other DNA variants within this sample encode the same CDR3. The chain combines TRBV7-3 with TRBJ1-1; 7 nucleotides agree with TRBD1. CDR1 SGHTA and CDR2 FQGTGA come from the germline V gene. CDR3 length: 14 residues. V lost 0 bases, J lost 3 bases, and 1 base stayed unmatched. The CDR3 reads CASSLTGGDTEAFF. The CDR3 DNA reads TGTGCCAGCAGCTTAACAGGGGGCGACACTGAAGCTTTCTTT. Full variable domain (missing parts from reference TRBV7-3 and TRBJ1-1): GAGVSQTPSNKVTEKGKYVELRCDPISGHTALYWYRQSLGQGPEFLIYFQGTGAADDSGLPNDRFFAVRPEGSVSTLKIQRTERGDSAVYLCASSLTGGDTEAFFGQGTRLTVV.

The chain uses TRBV18 and TRBJ2-3, with D perhaps matching TRBD2 (7 bases). Germline values: CDR1 KGHSH, CDR2 LQKENI. The CDR3 consists of 17 residues. V was cut by 2 bases and J by 0 bases, with 15 bases left in between. Here the CDR3 reads CASSPILAGASTDTQYF. CDR3 DNA: TGTGCCAGCTCACCAATTCTTGCGGGGGCTAGCACAGATACGCAGTATTTT.

This clone appeared a single time. The chain employs TRBV29-1 and TRBJ1-1; tentatively, D is TRBD1 (5 bases). Germline V gene lookup returns CDR1 SQVTM and CDR2 ANQGSEA. The CDR3 has 13 residues. The ends were cut back, 3 bases at V and 7 bases at J, with 15 bases in the middle. CDR3 protein: CSVEHWGGGEAFF. The CDR3 DNA follows: TGCAGCGTTGAGCATTGGGGCGGGGGTGAAGCTTTCTTT.